This T cell receptor (beta chain) is drawn from a study of cytomegalovirus exposure and HLA in healthy donors. Study-level results: A later analysis reported that several of the most significant clusters appeared to be linked to common viral pathogens, among them Epstein-Barr virus. Per a later analysis, roughly 17,000 TCR beta sequences showed association with HLA alleles at 0.05 false discovery rate. For most TCR beta V segments, an earlier analysis put the productive rate at about 90% or about 30% of the time.

V gave up 7 bases and J gave up 0 bases, with 10 bases separating them. CDR1 MNHNS and CDR2 SASEGT come from the germline V gene. This CDR3 region has 14 residues. Primers included in the PCR were 60 Vbeta and 13 Jbeta primers. TCRdb's copy holds only in-frame clones and misses some; the assay was immunoSEQ multiplex PCR. Altogether 150,000 to 200,000 clones are present, about 82% being singletons, with the ten largest covering about 1.6%. A remark on this clone: The antigen is undetermined.

The sample was PBMCs. This clonotype was obtained from a man aged 18 to 30 in good health and CMV-seronegative. The rearrangement uses TRBV6-1 and TRBJ1-3, with D perhaps TRBD1 (6 bases). CDR3 coding DNA: TGTGCCAGCATTCCGGACAGCTCTGGAAACACCATATATTTT. It is translated as CASIPDSSGNTIYF.